The 29 T cell receptor beta chains listed next were all sequenced from one sample in a study of shared clonotypes between healthy human individuals. This table comes from immunoSEQ multiplex PCR, and its TCRdb copy is limited to in-frame clones, with some not included. This table has about 1.5 million clones, around 97% appearing once. Sequencing was carried out using naive CD4+ T cells sorted from blood. Subset reported: CD45RA+ positively selected. The receptors stem from a man in his thirties or forties in good health.

This chain connects TRBV11-2 to TRBJ1-1; D unclear. V gave up 5 bases and J gave up 3 bases, with 10 bases separating them. The V gene's germline CDR1 is SGHAT and CDR2 FQNNGV. The CDR3 sequence is 13 residues long. The CDR3 coding sequence is TGTGCCAGCAGCACCGACACCTACACTGAAGCTTTCTTT. Translation: CASSTDTYTEAFF.

This sequence joins TRBV27 and TRBJ2-7, with 15 bases aligning to TRBD2. The germline gives CDR1 MNHEY, CDR2 SMNVEV (reference sequence). This CDR3 has 19 amino acids. V shed 4 bases, J shed 4 bases, and the junction held 14 bases outside the gene matches. Written as DNA, the CDR3 is TGTGCCAGCAGTTACTCCGGGACTAGCGGGAGGCGAGACACGTACGAGCAGTACTTC. It yields the protein CASSYSGTSGRRDTYEQYF.

V gene TRBV7-9 combines with J gene TRBJ2-7; tentative D call: TRBD2 (5 bases). V lost 3 bases and J lost 3, with 9 bases in between. This CDR3 has 13 residues. Germline values: CDR1 SEHNR, CDR2 FQNEAQ (reference sequence). DNA for the CDR3: TGTGCCAGCAGCTTTCTGGGGAGCTACGAGCAGTACTTC. Its translation is CASSFLGSYEQYF.

This clone has only one observation. The chain combines TRBV7-2 with TRBJ2-7; 9 positions agree with TRBD2. This CDR3 region has 16 residues. The J segment lost 4 bases and the V segment lost 5 bases, leaving 12 bases of the junction unmatched. The V gene's germline CDR1 is SGHTA and CDR2 FQGNSA. The CDR3 DNA sequence: TGTGCCAGCAGCCAGACTAGCGGCTGGGGGGTTTACGAGCAGTACTTC. This gives the protein CASSQTSGWGVYEQYF.

With respect to this clone: Other DNA sequences in this specimen translate into the identical CDR3. This chain joins TRBV18 and TRBJ1-2; TRBD1 matches at 7 bases. This CDR3 contains 15 residues. Germline-derived CDR1 and CDR2 are KGHSH and LQKENI. The ends lost 3 bases at V and 4 bases at J; junction bases unmatched: 8. The CDR3: CASSPPDRAGYGYTF. The CDR3 coding sequence is TGTGCCAGCTCACCGCCCGACAGGGCTGGCTATGGCTACACCTTC.

The chain recombines TRBV25-1 with TRBJ2-7; TRBD2 aligns across 10 bases. Germline CDR1 and CDR2: MGHDK and SYGVNS. CDR3 size: 13 residues. J lost 3 bases, V lost 7 bases, and 3 bases had no gene match. The CDR3 region has the DNA TGTGCCAGCAAACTAGCGGGAAACTACGAGCAGTACTTC. As protein: CASKLAGNYEQYF.

The V and J genes are TRBV28 and TRBJ2-7; weak D call: TRBD1 (6 bases). Trimming removed 7 bases at V and 1 base at J, with 17 bases between. Germline V gene sequence: CDR1 MDHEN, CDR2 SYDVKM. The length of the CDR3 is 15 residues. This CDR3 is CASTLEGGRSYEQYF. The CDR3 DNA reads as TGTGCCAGCACCCTCGAAGGGGGAAGATCCTACGAGCAGTACTTC. Combining the CDR3 with reference TRBV28 and TRBJ2-7 gives the whole variable domain DVKVTQSSRYLVKRTGEKVFLECVQDMDHENMFWYRQDPGLGLRLIYFSYDVKMKEKGDIPEGYSVSREKKERFSLILESASTNQTSMYLCASTLEGGRSYEQYFGPGTRLTVT.

The table lists this clone with a count of one. V and J are TRBV5-1 and TRBJ1-4; D not resolved. The CDR3 loop spans 15 amino acids. V gave up 5 bases and J gave up 5 bases, with 16 bases separating them. CDR1 is SGHRS, CDR2 YFSETQ, per germline. The CDR3: CASRFVSASNEKLFF. CDR3 bases: TGCGCCAGCAGGTTCGTCAGTGCGTCAAATGAAAAACTGTTTTTT.

The V call is TRBV14, the J call TRBJ2-1, with D perhaps assigned TRBD1 or TRBD2 (5 bases each). Germline values: CDR1 SGHDN, CDR2 FVKESK. The CDR3 has 12 residues. Deletions cut 5 bases from V and 9 bases from J, with 11 bases between. The CDR3 coding sequence is TGTGCCAGCAGCTCTTCTGGGGGTGAGCAGTTCTTC. This codes for CASSSSGGEQFF.

J is TRBJ2-1 and V is TRBV9; D not resolved. This CDR3 is built from 18 residues. The germline V and J ends were trimmed by 0 bases and 4 bases, with 20 bases remaining between them. Germline V gives CDR1 SGDLS, CDR2 YYNGEE. In DNA, the CDR3 is TGTGCCAGCAGCGTAGAGTCGAGCTCGGCAGCTTTTTACAATGAGCAGTTCTTC. Translating it yields CASSVESSSAAFYNEQFF.

The chain recombines TRBV2 with TRBJ2-4; a possible D gene is TRBD2 (5 bases). CDR3 size: 12 residues. Germline loops: CDR1 SNHLY, CDR2 FYNNEI. Trimming took off 11 bases at V and 5 bases at J, with 13 bases between the two ends. The CDR3 here is CAGGPAENIQYF. The CDR3 DNA reads as TGTGCCGGAGGACCTGCTGAAAACATTCAGTACTTC.

This rearrangement joins TRBV4-3 to TRBJ2-3; 7 bases align to TRBD1. V was clipped by 0 bases and J by 2 bases; unmatched bases: 17. CDR3 length equals 20 residues. Germline CDR1 and CDR2: LGHNA and YSLEER. Here the CDR3 DNA reads TGCGCCAGCAGCCAAGATCGGTGGGCAGGGACAGCGGCCTACACAGATACGCAGTATTTT. This translates into CASSQDRWAGTAAYTDTQYF.

The chain links TRBV11-2 to TRBJ2-2; no definite D call. CDR3 size: 14 residues. V was trimmed by 5 bases and J by 4 bases, leaving 11 bases between them. CDR1 is SGHAT and CDR2 is FQNNGV in the germline V gene. In DNA, the CDR3 is TGTGCCAGCAGCCCAGTGTTTAGCACCGGGGAGCTGTTTTTT. It translates to CASSPVFSTGELFF.

CDR3 sequence (DNA): TGTGCCATCAGTGAGGTCCAGGTTCTCGGCAATCAGCCCCAGCATTTT. Translating gives CAISEVQVLGNQPQHF. This chain connects TRBV10-3 to TRBJ1-5, with no clear D. V lost 2 bases, J lost 2 bases, and 13 bases lay in between. The CDR3 is 16 residues long. Per germline, CDR1 ENHRY and CDR2 SYGVKD.

The chain recombines TRBV27 with TRBJ1-5; 9 positions agree with TRBD1. CDR1 and CDR2 from the germline V gene are MNHEY and SMNVEV (reference sequence). V dropped 5 bases and J dropped 6; count of bases not matched to a gene: 8. The CDR3 is 15 residues long. The CDR3 DNA reads as TGTGCCAGCAGTGTCCGGGACAGGGTCGGTCAGCCCCAGCATTTT. Translation gives CASSVRDRVGQPQHF.

The gene calls are TRBV29-1 and TRBJ2-5, with 7 bases lining up with TRBD1. This CDR3 has 15 amino acids. Germline V gene sequence: CDR1 SQVTM, CDR2 ANQGSEA. Trimming took 0 bases from V and 3 from J; bases not matched to a gene: 7. In DNA form, the CDR3 reads TGCAGCGTTGAAGATACAGGGGCGCCCGAAGAGACCCAGTACTTC. As protein: CSVEDTGAPEETQYF.

This chain links TRBV29-1 with TRBJ2-3; D remains unclear. The CDR3 totals 13 residues. Germline V gene sequence: CDR1 SQVTM, CDR2 ANQGSEA. With 7 bases removed from V and 4 bases from J, the gap between germline ends came to 15 bases. The CDR3 here is CSGTGPFPDTQYF. CDR3 bases: TGCAGCGGGACCGGGCCGTTTCCAGATACGCAGTATTTT.

The chain uses TRBV18 and TRBJ2-7, with D perhaps matching TRBD2 (6 bases). The CDR3 is 13 residues long. V gave up 6 bases and J gave up 0 bases, with 9 bases separating them. Per the germline V gene, CDR1 is KGHSH and CDR2 is LQKENI. In nucleotides, the CDR3 is TGTGCCAGCTCCTCCGGGGGCTCCTACGAGCAGTACTTC. It specifies CASSSGGSYEQYF.

This clone was observed a single time. The chain joins TRBV5-1 to TRBJ2-1; TRBD2 aligns across 7 bases. This CDR3 region has 17 residues. J was trimmed by 0 bases and V by 6 bases; bases with no gene match: 12. Germline V gene lookup returns CDR1 SGHRS and CDR2 YFSETQ. The CDR3 DNA follows: TGCGCCAGCACCCGACCGGCTAGCGGAAGCTCCTACAATGAGCAGTTCTTC. This sequence encodes CASTRPASGSSYNEQFF.

This chain joins TRBV29-1 and TRBJ1-3; no firm D call. V lost 3 bases and J 0 bases, leaving 6 bases between the germline ends. Germline assignment: CDR1 SQVTM and CDR2 ANQGSEA. This CDR3 is 13 amino acids long. The CDR3 is CSVDAPSGNTIYF. The CDR3 DNA follows: TGCAGCGTTGACGCGCCCTCTGGAAACACCATATATTTT. Combining the CDR3 with reference TRBV29-1 and TRBJ1-3 gives the whole variable domain SAVISQKPSRDICQRGTSLTIQCQVDSQVTMMFWYRQQPGQSLTLIATANQGSEATYESGFVIDKFPISRPNLTFSTLTVSNMSPEDSSIYLCSVDAPSGNTIYFGEGSWLTVV.

The rearrangement uses TRBV6-6 and TRBJ2-7; TRBD2 agrees at 7 bases. Germline assignment: CDR1 MNHNY and CDR2 SVGAGI (reference sequence). V lost 6 bases, J lost 1 base, and 12 bases stayed unmatched. The CDR3 totals 16 residues. The CDR3 sequence: CASSSDLSGSSYEQYF. In nucleotides, the CDR3 is TGTGCCAGCAGCTCCGACCTTAGCGGGTCGTCCTACGAGCAGTACTTC.

This chain links TRBV7-3 with TRBJ2-2; TRBD2 aligns across 14 bases. The trim removed 1 base at V and 6 bases at J, leaving 4 bases unmatched. The germline V gene has CDR1 SGHTA and CDR2 FQGTGA. This CDR3 comprises 17 residues. Written as DNA, the CDR3 is TGTGCCAGCAGCTTAAACCTGGGACTAGCGGGAGCCGGGGAGCTGTTTTTT. Translating it yields CASSLNLGLAGAGELFF.

The chain recombines TRBV29-1 with TRBJ2-3; 7 nucleotides align to TRBD2. CDR1 and CDR2 from the germline V gene are SQVTM and ANQGSEA. Unmatched junction bases numbered 10, after V lost 4 bases and J lost 3 bases. The CDR3 extends over 15 amino acids. CDR3 amino acids: CSVGRGTGRTDTQYF. CDR3 nucleotides: TGCAGCGTTGGTAGAGGAACCGGGAGGACAGATACGCAGTATTTT.

This clone has just a few counts. The chain combines TRBV16 with TRBJ1-1; D gene ambiguous. CDR3 length equals 14 residues. Germline CDR1 reads KGHSY; CDR2 reads FQNENV. Trimming took 4 bases from V and 1 from J, leaving 10 bases between them. CDR3 protein: CASSPPWTNTEAFF. The DNA of the CDR3 is TGTGCCAGCAGCCCACCTTGGACGAACACTGAAGCTTTCTTT.

V usage is TRBV6-6 and J usage is TRBJ2-7; unclear D gene. Germline V gene sequence: CDR1 MNHNY, CDR2 SVGAGI (reference sequence). The CDR3 runs to 14 residues. Trimming took off 0 bases at V and 2 bases at J, with 8 bases between the two ends. In DNA form, the CDR3 reads TGTGCCAGCAGTTACTCGGGCAGGACCTACGAGCAGTACTTC. It encodes CASSYSGRTYEQYF.

The CDR3 nucleotides read TGTGCCAGCAGTTTCCTCGGCGAAGGGGGCGACGAGCAGTACTTC. Its protein product is CASSFLGEGGDEQYF. The chain joins TRBV28 to TRBJ2-7; 7 bases match TRBD1. Unmatched junction bases numbered 10, after V lost 3 bases and J lost 5 bases. The CDR3 loop spans 15 amino acids. Germline V gene data show CDR1 as MDHEN and CDR2 as SYDVKM.

The chain combines TRBV27 with TRBJ1-1; D unclear. Between the trimmed V and J ends, which lost 5 bases and 6 bases, there was a span of 13 bases. The CDR3 consists of 13 residues. Germline V gives CDR1 MNHEY, CDR2 SMNVEV (reference sequence). CDR3 region: CASSRGRGAEAFF. CDR3 sequence (DNA): TGTGCCAGCAGTCGCGGGCGGGGTGCTGAAGCTTTCTTT.

The V gene is TRBV25-1, the J gene TRBJ2-6; possibly TRBD1 for D (5 bases). Trimming removed 10 bases from V and 0 bases from J, with 7 bases in between. Germline values: CDR1 MGHDK, CDR2 SYGVNS. This CDR3 is 13 amino acids long. The CDR3 loop reads CATRDSGANVLTF. In DNA form, the CDR3 reads TGTGCCACCAGGGACTCTGGGGCCAACGTCCTGACTTTC. The full variable domain, completed using reference TRBV25-1 and TRBJ2-6, is EADIYQTPRYLVIGTGKKITLECSQTMGHDKMYWYQQDPGMELHLIHYSYGVNSTEKGDLSSESTVSRIRTEHFPLTLESARPSHTSQYLCATRDSGANVLTFGAGSRLTVL.

The rearrangement uses TRBV9 and TRBJ2-5; 9 bases are shared with TRBD2. CDR1 and CDR2 (germline): SGDLS, YYNGEE. Trimming at V came to 5 bases and at J to 4 bases, leaving 9 bases not matched to a gene. The CDR3 runs 15 residues. The CDR3: CASSPSGERRETQYF. The CDR3 nucleotides read TGTGCCAGCAGTCCTAGCGGGGAACGGCGAGAGACCCAGTACTTC.